Following are 21 T cell receptor beta chains from one sample sequenced in a study of PD-1 blockade in mismatch repair-deficient tumors. Generated by immunoSEQ multiplex PCR, the TCRdb table keeps only in-frame clones and is missing some. Counted here are 100,000 to 150,000 clones, roughly 90% occurring once; the ten biggest clones make up about 11%. The sample in question was peripheral blood, obtained approximately 70 weeks after starting pembrolizumab. The origin of the receptors is an adult with mismatch repair-deficient cancer.

The chain uses TRBV9 and TRBJ2-2, with 8 bases lining up with TRBD1. The CDR3 length is 16 residues. Unmatched junction bases numbered 5, after V lost 3 bases and J lost 1 base. Germline assignment: CDR1 SGDLS and CDR2 YYNGEE. The CDR3 loop is CASSGPGQENTGELFF. The CDR3 DNA follows: TGTGCCAGCAGCGGACCGGGACAGGAGAACACCGGGGAGCTGTTTTTT.

The chain combines TRBV10-2 with TRBJ2-7, with D perhaps being TRBD1 or TRBD2 (5 bases each). The CDR3 consists of 12 residues. V was clipped by 8 bases and J by 1 base, with 9 bases between them. In germline, CDR1 is WSHSY, CDR2 SAAADI. The CDR3 bases are TGCGCCAGCGGGACGGTTTCCTACGAGCAGTACTTC. It translates to CASGTVSYEQYF.

The sample holds a few counts of this clone. The rearrangement joins TRBV27 to TRBJ2-7; 12 bases agree with TRBD1. V shed 3 bases, J shed 2 bases, and the junction held 2 bases outside the gene matches. CDR3 size: 15 residues. Germline V CDR1 and CDR2: MNHEY, SMNVEV (reference sequence). The CDR3 is CASSLGTGGPYEQYF. CDR3 nucleotides: TGTGCCAGCAGTTTGGGGACAGGGGGCCCCTACGAGCAGTACTTC.

The chain recombines TRBV9 with TRBJ2-1; 12 nucleotides align to TRBD2. This CDR3 has 15 residues. The trim removed 0 bases at V and 7 bases at J, leaving 2 bases unmatched. Germline values: CDR1 SGDLS, CDR2 YYNGEE. In DNA, the CDR3 is TGTGCCAGCAGCGTAGATGGACTAGCGGGAAATGAGCAGTTCTTC. It translates to CASSVDGLAGNEQFF.

The chain employs TRBV29-1 and TRBJ1-4; TRBD1 might be the D (5 bases). Germline V gene data show CDR1 as SQVTM and CDR2 as ANQGSEA. This CDR3 contains 11 residues. V dropped 4 bases and J dropped 10 bases, with 10 bases sitting between them. The CDR3 DNA sequence: TGCAGCGTTGCCTGGGGGGGAAAACTGTTTTTT. This translates into CSVAWGGKLFF.

The gene calls are TRBV5-4 and TRBJ2-7; TRBD1 matches 10 bases. The V segment lost 0 bases and the J segment 2 bases; nucleotides outside the gene matches: 2. CDR1 is SGHNT, CDR2 YYREEE, per germline (reference sequence). This CDR3 is built from 15 residues. CDR3 in DNA: TGTGCCAGCAGCTTGGGACAGGGGGCCACCTACGAGCAGTACTTC. Translating gives CASSLGQGATYEQYF.

This clone was counted only a few times. The V gene is TRBV5-1, the J gene TRBJ2-5; 14 bases are shared with TRBD2. V gave up 2 bases and J gave up 5 bases; unmatched junction bases: 5. Per germline, CDR1 SGHRS and CDR2 YFSETQ. The CDR3 has 16 residues. The DNA for the CDR3 is TGCGCCAGCAGCTTTGGGACTAGCGGGAGCGGCGAGACCCAGTACTTC. Amino acids: CASSFGTSGSGETQYF.

The gene calls are TRBV9 and TRBJ2-7; no clear D gene. The ends were cut back, 4 bases at V and 11 bases at J, with 13 bases in the middle. CDR1 is SGDLS and CDR2 is YYNGEE in the germline V gene. This CDR3 is built from 11 residues. CDR3 region: CASSSSVVKYF. CDR3 sequence (DNA): TGTGCCAGCAGCTCTTCTGTGGTGAAGTACTTC.

The V and J genes are TRBV5-1 and TRBJ2-1; no reliable D call. Germline loops: CDR1 SGHRS, CDR2 YFSETQ. The length of the CDR3 is 14 residues. V lost 5 bases to trimming and J lost 4 bases, with 13 bases between them. CDR3 nucleotides: TGCGCCAGCAGAGGGCGGACCCCTTACAATGAGCAGTTCTTC. Its translation is CASRGRTPYNEQFF.

CDR3 sequence: CASSSQETQYF. Written as DNA, the CDR3 is TGTGCCAGCAGCTCCCAAGAGACCCAGTACTTC. The chain is built from TRBV11-3 and TRBJ2-5; D call uncertain. Per germline, CDR1 SGHNT and CDR2 YENEEA. The V end lost 4 bases, the J end lost 1 base, and 1 base lay between the germline ends. CDR3 length equals 11 residues.

This clone has a single count. This rearrangement joins TRBV6-5 to TRBJ2-7, with D hard to call. Germline V gene data show CDR1 as MNHEY and CDR2 as SVGAGI. The CDR3 is 14 amino acids. Trimming took 5 bases from V and 1 from J, leaving 12 bases between them. Here the CDR3 reads CASSPPDTSYEQYF. In nucleotides, the CDR3 is TGTGCCAGCAGTCCCCCCGACACGTCCTACGAGCAGTACTTC.

The V and J genes are TRBV4-3 and TRBJ2-7; D possibly matches TRBD1 or TRBD2 (5 bases each). Trimming took 4 bases from V and 4 from J, leaving 17 bases between them. Germline assignment: CDR1 LGHNA and CDR2 YSLEER. CDR3 length equals 15 residues. The CDR3 region is CASSPGDRGSYEQYF. Written as DNA, the CDR3 is TGCGCCAGCAGCCCAGGCGACAGAGGGTCGTACGAGCAGTACTTC.

The chain employs TRBV18 and TRBJ2-3; 9 nucleotides agree with TRBD1. The CDR3 covers 14 residues. Germline V gene lookup returns CDR1 KGHSH and CDR2 LQKENI. The junction had 4 bases not matched to a gene; V was cut back by 3 bases and J by 6 bases. The CDR3 region has the DNA TGTGCCAGCTCACCGGACAGGGGAGCGGATACGCAGTATTTT. Amino acid sequence: CASSPDRGADTQYF.

The sample holds one count of this clone. This chain joins TRBV12-5 and TRBJ2-4; 7 bases fit TRBD1. V dropped 1 base and J dropped 7; count of bases not matched to a gene: 10. The germline V gene encodes CDR1 LGHNT and CDR2 FRNRAP. The CDR3 is made up of 16 amino acids. The CDR3 loop reads CASGLGKDRVGNIQYF. The CDR3 DNA follows: TGTGCTAGTGGTTTGGGCAAAGACAGGGTGGGCAACATTCAGTACTTC.

The chain joins TRBV29-1 to TRBJ2-5; D unclear. Trimming shortened V by 5 bases and J by 4 bases, and 5 bases separated the two germline ends. CDR3 length: 10 residues. Germline CDR1 SQVTM, CDR2 ANQGSEA. CDR3 in DNA: TGCAGCGTTTATGGAGAGACCCAGTACTTC. Its translation: CSVYGETQYF. Full variable domain (outside the CDR3, taken from reference TRBV29-1 and TRBJ2-5): SAVISQKPSRDICQRGTSLTIQCQVDSQVTMMFWYRQQPGQSLTLIATANQGSEATYESGFVIDKFPISRPNLTFSTLTVSNMSPEDSSIYLCSVYGETQYFGPGTRLLVL.

The chain has TRBV6-6 and TRBJ2-1; D not certain. CDR3 length: 13 amino acids. Germline V gene lookup returns CDR1 MNHNY and CDR2 SVGAGI (reference sequence). V was shortened by 7 bases and J by 4 bases, with 11 bases between the two germline ends. CDR3 sequence reads: CASTPQVYNEQFF. The CDR3 DNA reads TGTGCCAGCACCCCCCAGGTGTACAATGAGCAGTTCTTC.

The V gene is TRBV4-1, the J gene TRBJ2-3; 7 bases line up with TRBD1. The junction had 4 bases not matched to a gene; V was cut back by 1 base and J by 0 bases. CDR1 and CDR2 from the germline V gene are MGHRA and YSYEKL. The CDR3 consists of 16 residues. The CDR3 spells CASSQVHRGSTDTQYF. CDR3 in DNA: TGCGCCAGCAGCCAAGTCCACAGGGGTAGCACAGATACGCAGTATTTT.

The chain uses TRBV6-1 and TRBJ2-1, with D unresolved. The CDR3 runs 13 residues. Trimming removed 4 bases at V and 7 bases at J, with 11 bases between. CDR1 MNHNS and CDR2 SASEGT come from the germline V gene. In DNA, the CDR3 is TGTGCCAGCAGTGGGAGTTTATGGAATGAGCAGTTCTTC. It codes for CASSGSLWNEQFF.

This clone was seen just once. The V gene is TRBV27, the J gene TRBJ2-7, with D hard to call. Germline V lookup: CDR1 MNHEY, CDR2 SMNVEV (reference sequence). CDR3 length: 13 residues. Trimming removed 0 bases from V and 4 bases from J, with 7 bases in between. The CDR3 here is CASSLSSNYEQYF. CDR3 bases: TGTGCCAGCAGTTTATCTTCCAATTACGAGCAGTACTTC.

The sample holds one count of this clone. The chain couples TRBV2 to TRBJ2-7, with no clear D. The CDR3 is 13 amino acids. Trimming took 3 bases from V and 12 from J, leaving 18 bases between them. From germline, CDR1 is SNHLY and CDR2 FYNNEI. The CDR3 loop is CASSEDAGTYPYF. For the CDR3, the DNA is TGTGCCAGCAGTGAGGACGCTGGTACCTACCCGTACTTC.

V is TRBV4-2 and J is TRBJ2-5; D is tentatively TRBD1 or TRBD2 (5 bases each). V lost 3 bases and J 3 bases, leaving 14 bases between the germline ends. The CDR3 runs to 15 residues. Germline CDR1 is LGHNA and CDR2 is YNFKEQ. The CDR3 bases are TGTGCCAGCAGCCATCGAGAGGGGCACAAAGAGACCCAGTACTTC. Encoded protein: CASSHREGHKETQYF.